These 6 T cell receptor beta chains originate from one sample sequenced in a study of T cells after yellow fever vaccination. TCRdb reanalysed the 5' RACE reads using MiXCR and keeps one entry per CDR3 protein. The sample lists about 130,000 distinct CDR3 sequences, about 8.2% occurring once. Sample: CD8+ T cells sorted from PBMCs, taken on the day of the yellow fever booster vaccination. These receptors came from a man in his late teens or twenties who received the YFV17D yellow fever vaccine.

There are a few counts of this clonotype. The chain recombines TRBV6-5 with TRBJ2-1; D is ambiguous. The V gene's germline CDR1 is MNHEY and CDR2 SVGAGI. The CDR3 totals 16 residues. Trimming removed 5 bases at V and 0 bases at J, with 14 bases between. The CDR3 is CASSPRGRSSYNEQFF. The CDR3 DNA is TGTGCCAGCAGTCCCCGAGGACGAAGCTCCTACAATGAGCAGTTCTTC.

This clonotype came up many times. This rearrangement joins TRBV2 to TRBJ2-7; tentative D call: TRBD1 (6 bases). The CDR3 length is 15 residues. V was shortened by 7 bases and J by 2 bases, with 18 bases between the two germline ends. Looked up from germline, CDR1 is SNHLY and CDR2 is FYNNEI. The CDR3 nucleotides are TGTGCCAGCACCTCATTGGACAGTCTCCCCTACGAGCAGTACTTC. This codes for CASTSLDSLPYEQYF.

This clonotype was counted at least ten times. This chain links TRBV7-9 with TRBJ2-7, with D unclear. V was cut by 6 bases and J by 3 bases, with 9 bases left in between. There are 12 residues in the CDR3. Germline assignment: CDR1 SEHNR and CDR2 FQNEAQ (reference sequence). The CDR3 DNA sequence: TGTGCCAGCAGATTAAGGATCTACGAGCAGTACGTC. The encoded protein is CASRLRIYEQYV.

The V and J genes are TRBV5-4 and TRBJ2-1; D is uncertain. Trimming took 4 bases from V and 8 from J, leaving 10 bases between them. Germline CDR1 reads SGHNT; CDR2 reads YYREEE (reference sequence). The CDR3 runs 12 residues. CDR3 protein: CASSGPGYEQFF. DNA of the CDR3: TGTGCCAGCAGCGGGCCCGGGTATGAGCAGTTCTTC. Drawing the rest from reference TRBV5-4 and TRBJ2-1, the complete variable domain is ETGVTQSPTHLIKTRGQQVTLRCSSQSGHNTVSWYQQALGQGPQFIFQYYREEENGRGNFPPRFSGLQFPNYSSELNVNALELDDSALYLCASSGPGYEQFFGPGTRLTVL.

This chain connects TRBV2 to TRBJ1-2; weak D call: TRBD1 (6 bases). Germline assignment: CDR1 SNHLY and CDR2 FYNNEI. This CDR3 has 15 amino acids. V was shortened by 8 bases and J by 0 bases, with 16 bases between the two germline ends. CDR3 protein: CASAGGQFPNYGYTF. CDR3 DNA: TGTGCCAGCGCCGGGGGGCAGTTCCCTAACTATGGCTACACCTTC.

The CDR3 protein is CASRLLAGLYNEQFF. As DNA, the CDR3 is TGCGCCAGCAGACTACTAGCGGGGCTCTACAATGAGCAGTTCTTC. The chain combines TRBV4-1 with TRBJ2-1; 10 positions agree with TRBD2. This CDR3 has 15 amino acids. V shed 6 bases, J shed 3 bases, and the junction held 5 bases outside the gene matches. CDR1 MGHRA and CDR2 YSYEKL come from the germline V gene.